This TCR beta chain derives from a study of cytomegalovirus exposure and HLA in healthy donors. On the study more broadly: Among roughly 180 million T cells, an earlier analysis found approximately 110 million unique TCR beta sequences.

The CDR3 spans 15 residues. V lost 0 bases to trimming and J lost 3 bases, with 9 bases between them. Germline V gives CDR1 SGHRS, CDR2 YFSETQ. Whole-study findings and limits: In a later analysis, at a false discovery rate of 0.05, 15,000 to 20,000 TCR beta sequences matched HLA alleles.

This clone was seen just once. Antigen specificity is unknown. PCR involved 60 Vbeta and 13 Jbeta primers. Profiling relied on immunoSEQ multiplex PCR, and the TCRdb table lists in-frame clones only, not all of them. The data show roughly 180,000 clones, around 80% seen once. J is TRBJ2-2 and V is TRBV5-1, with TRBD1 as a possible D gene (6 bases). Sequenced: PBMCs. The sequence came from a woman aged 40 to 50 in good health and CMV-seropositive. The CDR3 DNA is TGCGCCAGCAGCTTGGCAGGGGCGCACACCGGGGAGCTGTTTTTT. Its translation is CASSLAGAHTGELFF.